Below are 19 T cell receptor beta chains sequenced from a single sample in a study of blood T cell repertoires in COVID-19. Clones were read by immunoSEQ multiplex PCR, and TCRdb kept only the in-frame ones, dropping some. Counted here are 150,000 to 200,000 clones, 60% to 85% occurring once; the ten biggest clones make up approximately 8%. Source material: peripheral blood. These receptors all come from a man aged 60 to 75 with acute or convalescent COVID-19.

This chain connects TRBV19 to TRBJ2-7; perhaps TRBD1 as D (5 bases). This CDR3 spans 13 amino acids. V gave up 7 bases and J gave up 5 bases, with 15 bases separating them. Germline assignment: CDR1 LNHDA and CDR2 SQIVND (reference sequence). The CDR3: CASNTGHQDEQYF. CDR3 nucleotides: TGTGCCAGTAATACAGGCCACCAGGACGAGCAGTACTTC.

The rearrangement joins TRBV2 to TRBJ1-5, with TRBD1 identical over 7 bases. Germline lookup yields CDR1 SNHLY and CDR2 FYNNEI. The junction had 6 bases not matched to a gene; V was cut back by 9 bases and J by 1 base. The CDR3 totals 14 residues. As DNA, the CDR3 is TGTGCCAGTGGGGGGACAGCCAGCAATCAGCCCCAGCATTTT. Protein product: CASGGTASNQPQHF.

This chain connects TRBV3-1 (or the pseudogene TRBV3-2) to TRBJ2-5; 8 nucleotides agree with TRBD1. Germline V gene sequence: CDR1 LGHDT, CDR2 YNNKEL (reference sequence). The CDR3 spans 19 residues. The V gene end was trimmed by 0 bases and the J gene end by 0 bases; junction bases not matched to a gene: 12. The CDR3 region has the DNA TGTGCCAGCAGCCAAGAAATGGTGTCGCAGGGGGCTTACCAAGAGACCCAGTACTTC. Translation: CASSQEMVSQGAYQETQYF.

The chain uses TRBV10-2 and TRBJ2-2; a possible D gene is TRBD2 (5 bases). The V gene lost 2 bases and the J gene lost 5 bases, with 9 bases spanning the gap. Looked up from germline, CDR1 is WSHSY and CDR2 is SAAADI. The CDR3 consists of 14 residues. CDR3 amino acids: CASSESGETGELFF. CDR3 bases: TGCGCCAGCAGTGAGAGCGGAGAGACCGGGGAGCTGTTTTTT.

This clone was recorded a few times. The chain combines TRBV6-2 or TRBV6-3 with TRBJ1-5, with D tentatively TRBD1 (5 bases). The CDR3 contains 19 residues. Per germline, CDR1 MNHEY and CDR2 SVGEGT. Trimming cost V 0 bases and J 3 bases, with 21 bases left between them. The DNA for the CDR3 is TGTGCCAGCAGTTACTCGGTCATACGGGGGGGAGAAATCAATCAGCCCCAGCATTTT. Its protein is CASSYSVIRGGEINQPQHF.

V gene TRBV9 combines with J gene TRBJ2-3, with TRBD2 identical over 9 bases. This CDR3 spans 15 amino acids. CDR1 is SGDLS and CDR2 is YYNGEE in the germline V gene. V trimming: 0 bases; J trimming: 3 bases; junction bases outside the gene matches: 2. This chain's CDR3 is CASSVGLAGTDTQYF. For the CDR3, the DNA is TGTGCCAGCAGCGTAGGGCTAGCGGGGACAGATACGCAGTATTTT.

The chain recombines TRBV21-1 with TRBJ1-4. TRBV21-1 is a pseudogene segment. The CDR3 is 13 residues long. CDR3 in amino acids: CASSKGPDEKLFF. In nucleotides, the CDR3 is TGTGCCAGCAGCAAAGGCCCGGATGAAAAACTGTTTTTT.

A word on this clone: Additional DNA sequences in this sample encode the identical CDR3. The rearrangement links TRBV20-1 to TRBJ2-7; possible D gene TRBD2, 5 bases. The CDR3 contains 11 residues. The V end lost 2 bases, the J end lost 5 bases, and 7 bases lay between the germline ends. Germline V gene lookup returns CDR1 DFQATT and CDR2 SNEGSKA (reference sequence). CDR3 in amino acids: CSARSGHEQYF. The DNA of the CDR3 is TGCAGTGCTAGAAGCGGACACGAGCAGTACTTC.

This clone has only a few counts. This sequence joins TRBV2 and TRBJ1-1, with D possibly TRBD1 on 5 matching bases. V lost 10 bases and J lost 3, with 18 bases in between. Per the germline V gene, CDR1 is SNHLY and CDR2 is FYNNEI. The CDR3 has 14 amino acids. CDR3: CATFSGRGDTEAFF. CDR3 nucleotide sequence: TGTGCCACTTTCTCGGGACGGGGGGACACTGAAGCTTTCTTT.

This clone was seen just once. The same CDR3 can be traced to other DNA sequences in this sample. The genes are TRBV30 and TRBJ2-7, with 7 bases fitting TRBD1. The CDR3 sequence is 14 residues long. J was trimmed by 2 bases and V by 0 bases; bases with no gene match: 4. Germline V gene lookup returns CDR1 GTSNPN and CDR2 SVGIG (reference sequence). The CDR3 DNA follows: TGTGCCTGGAGTGTTGGCCAGGGGGCCTACGAGCAGTACTTC. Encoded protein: CAWSVGQGAYEQYF.

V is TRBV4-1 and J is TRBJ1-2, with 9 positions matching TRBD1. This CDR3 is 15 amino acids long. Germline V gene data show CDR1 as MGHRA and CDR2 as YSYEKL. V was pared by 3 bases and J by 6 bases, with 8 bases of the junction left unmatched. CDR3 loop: CASSHQPGQGDGYTF. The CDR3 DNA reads TGCGCCAGCAGCCATCAACCGGGACAGGGAGATGGCTACACCTTC.

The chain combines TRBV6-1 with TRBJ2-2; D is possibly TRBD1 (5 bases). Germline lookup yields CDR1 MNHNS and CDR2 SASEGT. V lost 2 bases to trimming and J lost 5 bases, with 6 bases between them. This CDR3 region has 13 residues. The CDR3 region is CASSEQGTGELFF. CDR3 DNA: TGTGCCAGCAGTGAACAGGGTACCGGGGAGCTGTTTTTT.

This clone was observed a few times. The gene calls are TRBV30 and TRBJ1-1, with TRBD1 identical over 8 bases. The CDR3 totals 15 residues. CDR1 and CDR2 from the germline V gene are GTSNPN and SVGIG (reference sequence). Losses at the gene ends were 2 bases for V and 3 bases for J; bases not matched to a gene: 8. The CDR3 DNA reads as TGTGCCTGGAGTAATACAGTACAGGGGGACACTGAAGCTTTCTTT. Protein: CAWSNTVQGDTEAFF.

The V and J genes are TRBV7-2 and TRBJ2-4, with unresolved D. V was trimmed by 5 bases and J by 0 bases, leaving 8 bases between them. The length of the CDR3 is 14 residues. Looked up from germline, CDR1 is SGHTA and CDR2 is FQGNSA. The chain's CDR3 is CASSAALAKNIQYF. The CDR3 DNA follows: TGTGCCAGCAGCGCCGCGCTAGCCAAAAACATTCAGTACTTC.

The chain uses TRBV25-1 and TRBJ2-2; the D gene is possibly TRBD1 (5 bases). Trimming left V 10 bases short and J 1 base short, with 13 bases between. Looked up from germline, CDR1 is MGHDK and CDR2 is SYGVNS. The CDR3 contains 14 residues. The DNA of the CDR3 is TGTGCCACCCACACCCAGGGGAACACCGGGGAGCTGTTTTTT. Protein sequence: CATHTQGNTGELFF.

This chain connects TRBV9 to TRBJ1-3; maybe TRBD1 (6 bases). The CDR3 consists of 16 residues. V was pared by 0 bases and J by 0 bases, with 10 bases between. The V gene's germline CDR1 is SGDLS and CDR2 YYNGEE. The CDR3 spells CASSVAGALSGNTIYF. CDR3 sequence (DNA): TGTGCCAGCAGCGTAGCAGGGGCCCTCTCTGGAAACACCATATATTTT.

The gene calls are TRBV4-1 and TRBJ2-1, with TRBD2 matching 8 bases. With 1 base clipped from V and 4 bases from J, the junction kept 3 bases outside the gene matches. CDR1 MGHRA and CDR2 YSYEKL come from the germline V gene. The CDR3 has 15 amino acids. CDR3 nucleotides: TGCGCCAGCAGCCAAGGGACTAGCCCTTACAATGAGCAGTTCTTC. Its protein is CASSQGTSPYNEQFF.

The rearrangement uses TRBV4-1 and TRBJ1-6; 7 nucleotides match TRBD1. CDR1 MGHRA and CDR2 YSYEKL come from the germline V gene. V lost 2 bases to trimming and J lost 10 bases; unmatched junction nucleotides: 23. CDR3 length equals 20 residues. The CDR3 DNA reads TGCGCCAGCAGCCAATATCGGACAGGAGAAGATGGCAGCTTAAGCTCACCCCTCCACTTT. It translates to CASSQYRTGEDGSLSSPLHF.

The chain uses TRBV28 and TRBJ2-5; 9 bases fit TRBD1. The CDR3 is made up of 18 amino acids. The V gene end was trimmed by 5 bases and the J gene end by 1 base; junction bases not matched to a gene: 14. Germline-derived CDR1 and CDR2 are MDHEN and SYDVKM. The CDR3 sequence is CASSPHTLGQGSQETQYF. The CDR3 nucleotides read TGTGCCAGCAGTCCCCACACGTTGGGACAGGGATCCCAAGAGACCCAGTACTTC.